Below are 24 T cell receptor beta chains sequenced from a single sample in a study of blood T cell repertoires in COVID-19. Clones were read by immunoSEQ multiplex PCR, and TCRdb kept only the in-frame ones, dropping some. The top ten clones hold under 2.5% of a sample with around 300,000 clones, around 92% of them seen once. Sequencing input: PBMCs or T cells enriched from blood (not recorded which). These receptors all stem from a woman aged 55-70 years who had recovered from COVID-19.

The V and J genes are TRBV14 and TRBJ2-7; 8 nucleotides align to TRBD2. Germline V gene data show CDR1 as SGHDN and CDR2 as FVKESK. The ends lost 4 bases at V and 4 bases at J; junction bases unmatched: 3. The CDR3 sequence is 13 residues long. The CDR3: CASSPPGGYEQYF. In DNA, the CDR3 is TGTGCCAGCAGCCCCCCGGGGGGGTACGAGCAGTACTTC.

The rearrangement joins TRBV6-5 to TRBJ2-1, with D perhaps matching TRBD1 (5 bases). The CDR3 extends over 14 amino acids. V was clipped by 3 bases and J by 4 bases, with 10 bases between them. Germline loops: CDR1 MNHEY, CDR2 SVGAGI. The CDR3 loop is CASSYRRQYNEQFF. The CDR3 nucleotides read TGTGCCAGCAGTTATCGGCGACAGTACAATGAGCAGTTCTTC.

This sequence joins TRBV9 and TRBJ2-1, with 7 bases matching TRBD1. The CDR3 spans 16 residues. Germline CDR1 SGDLS, CDR2 YYNGEE. With V trimmed by 3 bases and J by 4 bases, 10 bases remained unmatched. The CDR3 DNA is TGTGCCAGCAGCGGACCACAGGGGCCCCATTACAATGAGCAGTTCTTC. Its translation is CASSGPQGPHYNEQFF.

The chain employs TRBV11-2 and TRBJ1-2; D ambiguous. The CDR3 covers 13 residues. Germline loops: CDR1 SGHAT, CDR2 FQNNGV. V was clipped by 5 bases and J by 4 bases, with 11 bases between them. This chain's CDR3 is CASSPDTRYGYTF. DNA for the CDR3: TGTGCCAGCAGCCCTGATACACGCTATGGCTACACCTTC.

The chain is built from TRBV14 and TRBJ1-6; 7 bases are shared with TRBD1. There are 16 residues in the CDR3. J lost 7 bases, V lost 4 bases, and 10 bases had no gene match. In germline, CDR1 is SGHDN, CDR2 FVKESK. The CDR3 coding sequence is TGTGCCAGCAGCCCACACCGACAGGGCGGGAATTCACCCCTCCACTTT. The encoded protein is CASSPHRQGGNSPLHF.

The genes are TRBV18 and TRBJ1-2, with D uncertain. The germline V gene encodes CDR1 KGHSH and CDR2 LQKENI. V lost 5 bases and J lost 4, with 14 bases in between. CDR3 size: 14 residues. The DNA for the CDR3 is TGTGCCAGCTCAACTAGGACGGACTCCTATGGCTACACCTTC. This codes for CASSTRTDSYGYTF.

This rearrangement joins TRBV6-5 to TRBJ2-2; tentative D call: TRBD2 (5 bases). Trimming took 4 bases from V and 4 from J, leaving 10 bases between them. This CDR3 region has 14 residues. Germline V gene lookup returns CDR1 MNHEY and CDR2 SVGAGI. For the CDR3, the DNA is TGTGCCAGCAGTTTACGGACTGGCACCGGGGAGCTGTTTTTT. It specifies CASSLRTGTGELFF.

The chain employs TRBV9 and TRBJ1-2; tentatively, D is TRBD1 (5 bases). Germline lookup yields CDR1 SGDLS and CDR2 YYNGEE. The CDR3 covers 15 residues. V dropped 0 bases and J dropped 2 bases, with 11 bases sitting between them. The CDR3 is CASSVASGQNYGYTF. CDR3 bases: TGTGCCAGCAGCGTAGCTTCAGGGCAGAACTATGGCTACACCTTC.

In DNA form, the CDR3 reads TGTGCCAGCATCCCTGCGGGGCCGAACACTGAAGCTTTCTTT. Its translation is CASIPAGPNTEAFF. The rearrangement joins TRBV28 to TRBJ1-1; D possibly corresponds to TRBD1 (5 bases). V lost 7 bases and J lost 1, with 13 bases in between. The CDR3 is 14 residues long. Germline CDR1 and CDR2: MDHEN and SYDVKM. Filled out from reference TRBV28 and TRBJ1-1, the complete variable domain reads DVKVTQSSRYLVKRTGEKVFLECVQDMDHENMFWYRQDPGLGLRLIYFSYDVKMKEKGDIPEGYSVSREKKERFSLILESASTNQTSMYLCASIPAGPNTEAFFGQGTRLTVV.

The rearrangement uses TRBV10-3 and TRBJ2-1; TRBD1 agrees at 7 bases. CDR1 is ENHRY and CDR2 is SYGVKD in the germline V gene. CDR3 size: 16 residues. Unmatched junction bases numbered 10, after V lost 3 bases and J lost 5 bases. CDR3 protein: CAISDIGRGQHNEQFF. DNA of the CDR3: TGTGCCATCAGTGACATAGGAAGGGGGCAACACAATGAGCAGTTCTTC.

The rearrangement uses TRBV13 and TRBJ1-4, with D maybe TRBD1 (6 bases). The V gene lost 6 bases and the J gene lost 3 bases, with 17 bases spanning the gap. Germline CDR1 reads PRHDT; CDR2 reads FYEKMQ (reference sequence). The CDR3 loop spans 16 amino acids. The chain's CDR3 is CASRLHRVEANEKLFF. DNA for the CDR3: TGTGCCAGCAGACTACACAGGGTGGAGGCTAATGAAAAACTGTTTTTT.

The chain combines TRBV6-5 with TRBJ1-4, with D maybe TRBD1 (6 bases). This CDR3 is built from 14 residues. V lost 5 bases, J lost 7 bases, and 14 bases lay in between. CDR1 MNHEY and CDR2 SVGAGI come from the germline V gene. The CDR3 spells CASSNTGHREKLFF. The CDR3 region has the DNA TGTGCCAGCAGTAACACAGGGCACCGTGAAAAACTGTTTTTT.

This clone was detected only a few times. CDR3 sequence (DNA): TGTGCCAGCAGCCTCCGGCAGGGGGGCAATCAGCCCCAGCATTTT. Its protein is CASSLRQGGNQPQHF. The chain has TRBV11-2 and TRBJ1-5; 7 bases map to TRBD1. The CDR3 sequence is 15 residues long. Germline lookup yields CDR1 SGHAT and CDR2 FQNNGV. The ends lost 5 bases at V and 2 bases at J; junction bases unmatched: 6.

V usage is TRBV28 and J usage is TRBJ1-1; no reliable D call. CDR3 length: 16 amino acids. Trimming pared 6 bases from V and 6 bases from J, leaving 23 bases between. Germline V gene sequence: CDR1 MDHEN, CDR2 SYDVKM. The CDR3 protein is CASSLSNTRGYPEAFF. The CDR3 DNA is TGTGCCAGCAGCCTTTCTAATACACGAGGGTATCCTGAAGCTTTCTTT.

The V and J genes are TRBV27 and TRBJ1-2, with D perhaps TRBD1 (6 bases). Germline assignment: CDR1 MNHEY and CDR2 SMNVEV (reference sequence). This CDR3 comprises 15 residues. V was pared by 1 base and J by 8 bases, with 17 bases between. The CDR3 DNA follows: TGTGCCAGCAGTTTATTAGGGGGTGGAGCCCAGGGCTACACCTTC. Translation: CASSLLGGGAQGYTF.

The chain carries TRBV12-3 or TRBV12-4 and TRBJ2-5; perhaps TRBD1 as D (5 bases). V was trimmed by 6 bases and J by 6 bases, leaving 14 bases between them. The CDR3 consists of 13 residues. CDR3 sequence: CASSLRDRKTQYF. CDR3 sequence (DNA): TGTGCCAGCAGCCTCAGGGATAGGAAGACCCAGTACTTC.

The V gene is TRBV3-1 (or the pseudogene TRBV3-2), the J gene TRBJ2-2; 13 bases fit TRBD2. Germline V lookup: CDR1 LGHDT, CDR2 YNNKEL (reference sequence). The CDR3 extends over 16 amino acids. V dropped 4 bases and J dropped 4; count of bases not matched to a gene: 3. The CDR3 here is CASSPGLAGTTGELFF. For the CDR3, the DNA is TGTGCCAGCAGCCCGGGACTAGCGGGGACCACCGGGGAGCTGTTTTTT.

This chain connects TRBV10-1 to TRBJ2-2; possible D gene TRBD1, 5 bases. The germline V gene has CDR1 WNHNN and CDR2 SYGVQD (reference sequence). Deletions cut 5 bases from V and 4 bases from J, with 11 bases between. The CDR3 runs 14 residues. Here the CDR3 DNA reads TGCGCCAGCAGTATCCAGGGTGCCACCGGGGAGCTGTTTTTT. This encodes CASSIQGATGELFF.

The chain carries TRBV30 and TRBJ2-7; a weak D match, TRBD1 (6 bases). CDR3 size: 14 residues. V was clipped by 0 bases and J by 3 bases, with 12 bases between them. Germline V lookup: CDR1 GTSNPN, CDR2 SVGIG (reference sequence). CDR3 protein: CAWSVRDRFYEQYF. CDR3 nucleotides: TGTGCCTGGAGTGTACGCGACAGGTTCTACGAGCAGTACTTC. Combining the CDR3 with reference TRBV30 and TRBJ2-7 gives the whole variable domain SQTIHQWPATLVQPVGSPLSLECTVEGTSNPNLYWYRQAAGRGLQLLFYSVGIGQISSEVPQNLSASRPQDRQFILSSKKLLLSDSGFYLCAWSVRDRFYEQYFGPGTRLTVT.

A remark on this clone: The identical CDR3 is also encoded by other nucleotide sequences in the sample. V is TRBV18 and J is TRBJ1-4; 7 bases line up with TRBD1. The ends lost 3 bases at V and 5 bases at J; junction bases unmatched: 6. Per the germline V gene, CDR1 is KGHSH and CDR2 is LQKENI. The CDR3 is 15 amino acids. In nucleotides, the CDR3 is TGTGCCAGCTCACCGCCGGGACAGCCAAATGAAAAACTGTTTTTT. Translating it yields CASSPPGQPNEKLFF.

This clone was picked up one time. This chain links TRBV28 with TRBJ2-7; 7 bases line up with TRBD2. The CDR3 is made up of 13 amino acids. With 2 bases clipped from V and 5 bases from J, the junction kept 3 bases outside the gene matches. Germline V gene sequence: CDR1 MDHEN, CDR2 SYDVKM. DNA of the CDR3: TGTGCCAGCAGTTTAGTCGGGACTAACGAGCAGTACTTC. Residues: CASSLVGTNEQYF.

The chain has TRBV4-1 and TRBJ1-2; 10 bases align to TRBD1. With V trimmed by 3 bases and J by 3 bases, 4 bases remained unmatched. The CDR3 loop spans 15 amino acids. CDR1 is MGHRA, CDR2 YSYEKL, per germline. The CDR3, as DNA: TGCGCCAGCAGCCACCTGGACAGGGGGGACTATGGCTACACCTTC. Its protein is CASSHLDRGDYGYTF.

The chain joins TRBV5-1 to TRBJ1-3, with no clear D. V was shortened by 4 bases and J by 0 bases, with 8 bases between the two germline ends. In germline, CDR1 is SGHRS, CDR2 YFSETQ. This CDR3 is 14 amino acids long. The CDR3 sequence: CASSIAPSGNTIYF. The CDR3 region has the DNA TGCGCCAGCAGCATCGCGCCCTCTGGAAACACCATATATTTT.

V is TRBV5-5 and J is TRBJ2-7; tentative D call: TRBD1 (5 bases). Trimming left V 1 base short and J 6 bases short, with 8 bases between. In germline, CDR1 is SGHKS, CDR2 YYEKEE (reference sequence). The CDR3 loop spans 12 amino acids. In nucleotides, the CDR3 is TGTGCCAGCAGCTTGTTAGGGGCCGAGCAGTACTTC. The encoded protein is CASSLLGAEQYF.